This passage covers 25 T cell receptor beta chains from one sample sequenced in a study of T cell clonality in common variable immunodeficiency. Sequencing was performed with immunoSEQ multiplex PCR; in TCRdb, only in-frame clones are kept and a portion is missing. Found here are roughly 40,000 clones, no singletons; the ten largest cover approximately 2.7%. Source material: peripheral blood mononuclear cells. The source is a person between 18 and 69 years old in good health.

CDR3 bases read: TGTGCCAGCAGTGGCCCGGACAGGGTATACAATGAG. It is translated as CASSGPDRVYNE. In full, the CDR3 is CASSGPDRVYNEQFF. The chain carries TRBV2 and TRBJ2-1, with 8 bases identical to TRBD1. Read coverage stops 3 residues before the CDR3 terminus; the germline J gene supplies the remainder. V lost 4 bases, J lost 4 bases, and 6 bases stayed unmatched. The CDR3 extends over 15 amino acids. Germline assignment: CDR1 SNHLY and CDR2 FYNNEI. Filled out from reference TRBV2 and TRBJ2-1, the complete variable domain reads EPEVTQTPSHQVTQMGQEVILRCVPISNHLYFYWYRQILGQKVEFLVSFYNNEISEKSEIFDDQFSVERPDGSNFTLKIRSTKLEDSAMYFCASSGPDRVYNEQFFGPGTRLTVL.

This clone was seen at least ten times. Coverage ceases 3 residues before the CDR3 finishes, and the germline J gene fills in the end. V and J are TRBV4-2 and TRBJ2-3; 14 bases are a match to TRBD2. The CDR3 sequence is 19 residues long. V was pared by 4 bases and J by 4 bases, with 13 bases of the junction left unmatched. Germline V lookup: CDR1 LGHNA, CDR2 YNFKEQ. Partial CDR3 DNA: TGTGCCAGCAGCCGCGAGCCGGGACTAGCGGGAGAGGGTGCAGATACG. Its protein product is CASSREPGLAGEGADT. From start to end, the CDR3 is CASSREPGLAGEGADTQYF.

Ten or more counts support this clone. The read ends 3 residues early relative to the CDR3; the germline J gene fills the gap. J is TRBJ2-3 and V is TRBV2; 11 nucleotides match TRBD2. J gave up 2 bases and V 1 base, and 2 bases lay outside the gene matches. This CDR3 has 16 residues. CDR1 SNHLY and CDR2 FYNNEI come from the germline V gene. Partial CDR3 DNA: TGTGCCAGCAGTGAAGGACTAGCGGGAACCACAGATACG. Protein product: CASSEGLAGTTDT. The CDR3, in full, reads CASSEGLAGTTDTQYF.

There are many counts of this clone. This chain's CDR3 is CASSGAPRLAGKDEQFF. The part of the CDR3 DNA that was read is TGTGCCAGTAGTGGAGCCCCACGACTAGCCGGTAAGGATGAG. The chain combines TRBV19 with TRBJ2-1; 7 bases are shared with TRBD2. The read is 3 residues too short to cover the CDR3 end, so that end is filled in from the germline J gene. V shed 5 bases and J 8 bases; nucleotides not matched to a gene: 18. This CDR3 has 17 amino acids. The germline CDR1 and CDR2 sequences are LNHDA and SQIVND (reference sequence).

This clone was observed many times. With the read ending 3 residues before the CDR3 end, the germline J gene is used to fill in that end. V is TRBV29-1 and J is TRBJ2-7; the match to TRBD1 covers 9 bases. The J segment lost 5 bases and the V segment lost 6 bases, leaving 8 bases of the junction unmatched. Germline CDR1 and CDR2: SQVTM and ANQGSEA. There are 13 residues in the CDR3. This chain's CDR3 is CSVGYRGLNEQYF. CDR3 bases read: TGCAGCGTGGGGTACAGGGGGCTCAACGAG.

This clone was counted ten times or more. The read terminates 3 residues before the CDR3 end, so the remaining end is supplied by the germline J gene. The genes are TRBV2 and TRBJ1-2, with no clear D. V lost 5 bases and J 4 bases, leaving 17 bases between the germline ends. This CDR3 comprises 15 residues. Looked up from germline, CDR1 is SNHLY and CDR2 is FYNNEI. CDR3 loop: CASSLRREGGYGYTF. The DNA read from the CDR3 is TGTGCCAGCAGTCTGCGTCGAGAGGGTGGCTATGGC.

This clone was recorded at least ten times. The CDR3 goes on 3 residues after the read ends, and that part is filled in from the germline J gene. The genes are TRBV5-8 and TRBJ1-1; no clear D gene. Germline V gene sequence: CDR1 SGHTS, CDR2 YDEGEE. The CDR3 is made up of 13 amino acids. V dropped 0 bases and J dropped 1 base, with 4 bases sitting between them. This CDR3 reads CASSLAQNTEAFF. The sequenced CDR3 bases are TGTGCCAGCAGCTTGGCACAGAACACTGAA.

This clone was seen many times. The read ends 3 residues before the CDR3 terminus; that terminus is restored from the germline J gene. The chain recombines TRBV4-1 with TRBJ2-5, with 7 bases lining up with TRBD1. The CDR3 is made up of 15 amino acids. Losses at the gene ends were 6 bases for V and 5 bases for J; bases not matched to a gene: 12. In germline, CDR1 is MGHRA, CDR2 YSYEKL. This CDR3 reads CASRLGQAIRETQYF. The CDR3 bases that were read are TGCGCCAGCAGGCTCGGACAGGCGATACGTGAGACC.

This clone was found a few times. The read comes to an end 3 residues before the CDR3 does, leaving the germline J gene to fill in the end. V usage is TRBV7-6 and J usage is TRBJ2-7, with a weak D call TRBD2 (5 bases). Trimming left V 0 bases short and J 6 bases short, with 18 bases between. Germline loops: CDR1 SGHVS, CDR2 FNYEAQ. The CDR3 totals 16 residues. The CDR3 bases that were read are TGTGCCAGCAGCTTAGCGCTAGGTACTAGTTGGGGCGAG. This codes for CASSLALGTSWGE. The whole CDR3 reads CASSLALGTSWGEQYF.

By share, this clone counts as medium-sized. Read coverage stops 3 residues before the CDR3 terminus; the germline J gene supplies the remainder. The V and J genes are TRBV15 and TRBJ2-6; D might be TRBD1 (5 bases). Germline loops: CDR1 LNHNV, CDR2 YYDKDF (reference sequence). V lost 5 bases and J 0 bases, leaving 8 bases between the germline ends. CDR3 length: 15 amino acids. The CDR3 loop reads CATSGANSGANVLTF. The sequenced CDR3 bases are TGTGCCACCAGCGGGGCTAACTCTGGGGCCAACGTC.

This clone occurred many times. The read comes to an end 3 residues before the CDR3 does, leaving the germline J gene to fill in the end. V is TRBV5-1 and J is TRBJ1-1, with D hard to call. Trimming cost V 0 bases and J 4 bases, with 7 bases left between them. The CDR3 runs 13 residues. The germline gives CDR1 SGHRS, CDR2 YFSETQ. The part of the CDR3 DNA that was read is TGCGCCAGCAGCTTGGCCGGGGTCACTGAA. This sequence encodes CASSLAGVTE. The full-length CDR3 reads as CASSLAGVTEAFF. The full variable domain, with the rest looked up from reference TRBV5-1 and TRBJ1-1, is KAGVTQTPRYLIKTRGQQVTLSCSPISGHRSVSWYQQTPGQGLQFLFEYFSETQRNKGNFPGRFSGRQFSNSRSEMNVSTLELGDSALYLCASSLAGVTEAFFGQGTRLTVV.

In this sample, this clone turned up many times. The read ends 3 residues before the CDR3 terminus; that terminus is restored from the germline J gene. This chain links TRBV20-1 with TRBJ2-1; the match to TRBD2 covers 7 bases. V dropped 0 bases and J dropped 2; count of bases not matched to a gene: 7. Germline-derived CDR1 and CDR2 are DFQATT and SNEGSKA (reference sequence). The CDR3 sequence is 16 residues long. Partial CDR3 DNA: TGCAGTGCTAGAGATCTTTCAGCGGGACCCTACAATGAG. Encoded protein: CSARDLSAGPYNE. The full CDR3 protein is CSARDLSAGPYNEQFF.

At least ten counts were recorded for this clone. The read ends 3 residues before the CDR3 terminus; that terminus is restored from the germline J gene. J is TRBJ2-1 and V is TRBV5-1; 7 positions match TRBD1. J was trimmed by 6 bases and V by 4 bases; bases with no gene match: 19. Germline V gene data show CDR1 as SGHRS and CDR2 as YFSETQ. The CDR3 spans 18 residues. CDR3 amino acids: CASSVWGQRTNLGNEQFF. The sequenced part of the CDR3 DNA is TGCGCCAGCAGCGTTTGGGGACAGCGTACAAATCTAGGCAATGAG. Together with reference TRBV5-1 and TRBJ2-1, the CDR3 gives the full variable domain: KAGVTQTPRYLIKTRGQQVTLSCSPISGHRSVSWYQQTPGQGLQFLFEYFSETQRNKGNFPGRFSGRQFSNSRSEMNVSTLELGDSALYLCASSVWGQRTNLGNEQFFGPGTRLTVL.

This clone was counted many times. The CDR3 goes on 3 residues after the read ends, and that part is filled in from the germline J gene. Other DNA sequences within the sample encode an identical CDR3. The chain employs TRBV7-6 and TRBJ2-1, with TRBD2 matching 10 bases. CDR1 is SGHVS, CDR2 FNYEAQ, per germline. The CDR3 has 15 amino acids. Germline trimming cut 2 bases from V and 2 bases from J; bases unmatched to any gene: 0. CDR3 bases read: TGTGCCAGCAGCTTACTAGCGGGGGCCTACAATGAG. It is translated as CASSLLAGAYNE. The complete CDR3 sequence is CASSLLAGAYNEQFF.

In this sample, this clone turned up many times. The observed sequence ends 3 residues before the CDR3 terminus, with the missing tail filled in from the germline J gene. The chain combines TRBV7-9 with TRBJ1-1; TRBD1 might be the D (5 bases). Between the trimmed V and J ends, which lost 2 bases and 7 bases, there was a span of 8 bases. Germline V gives CDR1 SEHNR, CDR2 FQNEAQ (reference sequence). The CDR3 runs 12 residues. The CDR3 spells CASSLLTVEAFF. Incomplete CDR3 DNA: TGTGCCAGCAGCTTATTGACAGTTGAA.

This clone was observed at least ten times. The CDR3 end falls 3 residues outside the read, so it is completed with the germline J gene. This chain uses TRBV7-8 with TRBJ1-5; D possibly corresponds to TRBD1 (5 bases). The CDR3 covers 13 residues. Trimming took off 8 bases at V and 3 bases at J, with 11 bases between the two ends. Germline assignment: CDR1 SGHVS and CDR2 FQNEAQ. Partial CDR3 DNA: TGTGCCAGCGGCAGAGGGGACAATCAGCCC. Translated, it gives CASGRGDNQP. The entire CDR3 reads CASGRGDNQPQHF.

This clone was seen at least ten times. Coverage ceases 3 residues before the CDR3 finishes, and the germline J gene fills in the end. The chain joins TRBV5-1 to TRBJ1-3; the D gene is possibly TRBD1 (6 bases). Germline CDR1 SGHRS, CDR2 YFSETQ. V lost 3 bases to trimming and J lost 4 bases, with 8 bases between them. The CDR3 runs to 13 residues. The sequenced CDR3 bases are TGCGCCAGCAGCTCCGGACAGGGAAACACC. Its translation is CASSSGQGNT. The entire CDR3 protein reads CASSSGQGNTIYF.

This clone was counted many times. The missing CDR3 end, 3 residues past where the read stops, is filled in from the germline J gene. This chain connects TRBV20-1 to TRBJ2-3; the match to TRBD2 covers 12 bases. Trimming cost V 0 bases and J 1 base; bases outside gene matches: 8. The CDR3 extends over 18 amino acids. Germline CDR1 is DFQATT and CDR2 is SNEGSKA (reference sequence). CDR3 DNA (partial): TGCAGTGCTAGAGATCGAAGAACTAGCGGGAGGCGCACAGATACG. Translating gives CSARDRRTSGRRTDT. The complete CDR3 protein is CSARDRRTSGRRTDTQYF.

Notes on this clone: The read comes to an end 3 residues before the CDR3 does, leaving the germline J gene to fill in the end. The rearrangement links TRBV10-2 to TRBJ2-7, with TRBD1 as a possible D gene (7 bases). V lost 6 bases and J 2 bases, leaving 17 bases between the germline ends. Germline CDR1 and CDR2: WSHSY and SAAADI. The CDR3 is 15 amino acids. CDR3 region: CASRDWGDRPYEQYF. CDR3 DNA, as far as it was read: TGCGCCAGCAGAGACTGGGGGGACAGACCCTACGAG.

This clone was counted ten times or more. The CDR3 end is not reached by the read, which stops 3 residues before it; the germline J gene fills it in. V usage is TRBV30 and J usage is TRBJ1-2; D remains ambiguous. Trimming shortened V by 2 bases and J by 5 bases, and 9 bases separated the two germline ends. This CDR3 comprises 12 residues. Germline loops: CDR1 GTSNPN, CDR2 SVGIG (reference sequence). The CDR3 sequence is CAWSPRLYGYTF. The sequenced CDR3 bases are TGTGCCTGGAGTCCCCGTTTATATGGC. The variable domain in full, with the rest retrieved from reference TRBV30 and TRBJ1-2, is SQTIHQWPATLVQPVGSPLSLECTVEGTSNPNLYWYRQAAGRGLQLLFYSVGIGQISSEVPQNLSASRPQDRQFILSSKKLLLSDSGFYLCAWSPRLYGYTFGSGTRLTVV.

This clone was recorded many times. With the read ending 3 residues before the CDR3 end, the germline J gene is used to fill in that end. This chain uses TRBV5-5 with TRBJ2-5; D may be TRBD2 (5 bases). Trimming took off 4 bases at V and 5 bases at J, with 18 bases between the two ends. Germline V gene sequence: CDR1 SGHKS, CDR2 YYEKEE (reference sequence). The CDR3 contains 15 residues. This CDR3 is CASSLSTGDIETQYF. CDR3 DNA (partial): TGTGCCAGCAGCCTTTCAACCGGGGATATCGAGACC.

This clone came up many times. The read stops 3 residues short of the end of the CDR3; the missing end is completed from the germline J gene. The rearrangement links TRBV4-1 to TRBJ2-2; the match to TRBD1 covers 8 bases. Germline trimming cut 5 bases from V and 6 bases from J; bases unmatched to any gene: 5. Germline V lookup: CDR1 MGHRA, CDR2 YSYEKL. This CDR3 comprises 14 residues. Partial CDR3 DNA: TGCGCCAGCAGCATGAACAGGGGGTCCGGGGAG. The encoded protein is CASSMNRGSGE. The entire CDR3 reads CASSMNRGSGELFF.

This clone showed up many times. Here the CDR3 reads CASSLGLDTRDEQFF. The sequenced part of the CDR3 DNA is TGCGCCAGCAGCTTGGGGCTGGACACCCGAGATGAG. This chain joins TRBV5-1 and TRBJ2-1; perhaps TRBD1 as D (5 bases). The read ends 3 residues shy of where the CDR3 ends; the end is completed using the germline J gene. Deletions cut 0 bases from V and 8 bases from J, with 15 bases between. From germline, CDR1 is SGHRS and CDR2 YFSETQ. The CDR3 runs 15 residues.

This clone showed up many times. The read comes to an end 3 residues before the CDR3 does, leaving the germline J gene to fill in the end. The genes are TRBV5-4 and TRBJ2-3; the match to TRBD2 covers 12 bases. The CDR3 extends over 16 amino acids. With 2 bases clipped from V and 2 bases from J, the junction kept 3 bases outside the gene matches. Per germline, CDR1 SGHNT and CDR2 YYREEE (reference sequence). This chain's CDR3 is CASSFLAGGSTDTQYF. CDR3 DNA, as far as it was read: TGTGCCAGCAGCTTCCTAGCGGGAGGGTCCACAGATACG.

There are many counts of this clone. The read stops 3 residues short of the end of the CDR3; the missing end is completed from the germline J gene. The chain employs TRBV12-3 or TRBV12-4 and TRBJ2-6, with D perhaps TRBD1 or TRBD2 (5 bases each). Trimming removed 5 bases from V and 4 bases from J, with 21 bases in between. This CDR3 contains 18 residues. The CDR3 sequence: CASSNSGSRALGANVLTF. CDR3 DNA (partial): TGTGCCAGCAGTAATTCAGGGAGTCGGGCTCTGGGGGCCAACGTC.